This T cell receptor beta chain is drawn from a study of blood T cell dynamics during melanoma immunotherapy. Overall study context: Metastatic melanoma patients received first-line pembrolizumab or nivolumab plus ipilimumab.

Time point defined: pre-treatment baseline. Disease control meant complete response, partial response or stable disease at 12 weeks. DNA loading was fixed at roughly 360 ng for all bulk PBMC samples. Sequencing was performed with immunoSEQ multiplex PCR; in TCRdb, only in-frame clones are kept and a portion is missing. Of 9,000 to 10,000 clones in the sample, 70% to 90% were seen once. CDR3 length: 16 amino acids. CDR1 is SGHTA, CDR2 FQGTGA, per germline. Remarks on this clone: Compared with germline, one end of the junction differs, possibly owing to a read error.

This clonotype was obtained from a human donor with melanoma. The material sequenced was blood, taken from a patient treated with checkpoint blockade. The chain couples TRBV7-3 to TRBJ2-5; D possibly uses TRBD1 or TRBD2 (5 bases each). The CDR3 coding sequence is TGTGCCAGCAGCCTAACGGGACCCGCCATCGGGGAGACCCAGTACTTC. Translation gives CASSLTGPAIGETQYF.